The following is a TCR beta chain sequence with its context. The sample is drawn from a study of OX40 agonist ivuxolimab in advanced cancers. Across the whole study: Anti-PD-1, anti-PD-L1 or anti-CTLA-4 therapy given earlier was allowed, and around 40% had some.

Here immunoSEQ multiplex PCR was the method, and the copy in TCRdb shows in-frame clones only, minus some. Of 100,000 or so clones in the sample, roughly nine tenths were seen once. The CDR3 spans 13 residues. Germline CDR1 SGHRS, CDR2 YFSETQ. Between the trimmed V and J ends, which lost 4 bases and 9 bases, there was a span of 14 bases. Peripheral blood came from all dose cohorts at three timepoints. The TCR comes from an adult with an advanced solid tumor such as melanoma, head and neck, liver or kidney cancer. Sequenced material: CD4+ or CD8+ T cells sorted from blood, taken in a trial of the OX40 agonist ivuxolimab. The chain joins TRBV5-1 to TRBJ2-4, with D possibly being TRBD2 (7 bases). The chain's CDR3 is CASSAREGGIQYF. The DNA of the CDR3 is TGCGCCAGCAGCGCCAGGGAGGGGGGCATTCAGTACTTC.